One sample yielded the 25 T cell receptor beta chains listed below, sequenced in a study of CD8 T cells in Susac syndrome (dated by TCRdb to the late 2010s). The method behind the library was the immunoSEQ multiplex PCR assay. RNA was extracted using the RNeasy kit, and roughly 0.5 to 1 ug of the RNA was reverse transcribed with random hexamers. Clones were called with MiXCR by TCRdb after fastp trimmed the public reads at Q25, and only in-frame beta chains were retained. Entries are consolidated by CDR3 protein sequence, retaining the most common genes and DNA. Within this sample are hundreds of thousands of distinct CDR3 sequences, with 92% of them counted one time only. Roughly 0.15% of the sample lies in the top ten. The material sequenced was CD8+ T cells from PBMCs. The receptors come from a human donor with multiple sclerosis.

CDR3 DNA: TGTGCCAGCACGAACGAGCGCACAGATACGCAGTATTTT. Residues: CASTNERTDTQYF. This chain links TRBV2 with TRBJ2-3; D ambiguous. The length of the CDR3 is 13 residues. In germline, CDR1 is SNHLY, CDR2 FYNNEI. V was trimmed by 7 bases and J by 1 base, leaving 9 bases between them.

The gene calls are TRBV7-9 and TRBJ2-7; 12 bases match TRBD1. This CDR3 contains 16 residues. J was trimmed by 2 bases and V by 4 bases; bases with no gene match: 6. The germline V gene encodes CDR1 SEHNR and CDR2 FQNEAQ (reference sequence). CDR3 coding DNA: TGTGCCAGCAGCTGGGACAGGGGGCGTGTACCCTACGAGCAGTACTTC. Translated, it gives CASSWDRGRVPYEQYF.

CDR3 sequence: CSARGDRGIRYGYTF. The CDR3 DNA is TGCAGTGCTAGGGGTGACAGGGGGATTAGGTATGGCTACACCTTC. V is TRBV20-1 and J is TRBJ1-2; 9 bases match TRBD1. The J segment lost 5 bases and the V segment lost 3 bases, leaving 10 bases of the junction unmatched. The CDR3 sequence is 15 residues long. Germline CDR1 DFQATT, CDR2 SNEGSKA (reference sequence).

The chain uses TRBV10-2 and TRBJ1-1; the D gene is possibly TRBD1 (6 bases). Trimming pared 3 bases from V and 1 base from J, leaving 9 bases between. This CDR3 contains 14 residues. Germline loops: CDR1 WSHSY, CDR2 SAAADI. In nucleotides, the CDR3 is TGCGCCAGCAGTGATCAGGGGTGGAACACTGAAGCTTTCTTT. This codes for CASSDQGWNTEAFF.

The chain is built from TRBV7-8 and TRBJ2-1, with a weak D call TRBD1 (6 bases). The CDR3 extends over 16 amino acids. Trimming removed 1 base at V and 4 bases at J, with 14 bases between. Germline-derived CDR1 and CDR2 are SGHVS and FQNEAQ. The CDR3 DNA sequence: TGTGCCAGCAGCTTAGTTGGGCAGGGGCCGTACAATGAGCAGTTCTTC. This translates into CASSLVGQGPYNEQFF.

This clonotype was counted once. The genes are TRBV5-6 and TRBJ1-4, with D possibly TRBD1 on 5 matching bases. Germline CDR1 is SGHDT and CDR2 is YYEEEE. The length of the CDR3 is 15 residues. The V end lost 1 base, the J end lost 4 bases, and 11 bases lay between the germline ends. In DNA form, the CDR3 reads TGTGCCAGCAGCTTGCTTTCCGACAGTAATGAAAAACTGTTTTTT. Encoded protein: CASSLLSDSNEKLFF.

The V gene is TRBV7-8, the J gene TRBJ2-1; 9 positions agree with TRBD2. Germline assignment: CDR1 SGHVS and CDR2 FQNEAQ. V was clipped by 4 bases and J by 3 bases; unmatched bases: 7. This CDR3 region has 16 residues. CDR3: CASSSQTSGIYNEQFF. CDR3 nucleotides: TGTGCCAGCAGCTCACAGACTAGCGGAATCTACAATGAGCAGTTCTTC.

This rearrangement joins TRBV11-2 to TRBJ2-7; 13 nucleotides agree with TRBD2. V gave up 5 bases and J gave up 0 bases; unmatched junction bases: 16. CDR1 is SGHAT and CDR2 is FQNNGV in the germline V gene. The CDR3 extends over 20 amino acids. CDR3 loop: CASSLSLGLAGVLYSYEQYF. CDR3 nucleotide sequence: TGTGCCAGCAGCCTCTCCCTCGGACTAGCGGGAGTCCTATACTCCTACGAGCAGTACTTC.

J is TRBJ1-5 and V is TRBV15; a weak D match, TRBD1 (5 bases). The ends were cut back, 3 bases at V and 11 bases at J, with 17 bases in the middle. Looked up from germline, CDR1 is LNHNV and CDR2 is YYDKDF (reference sequence). The CDR3 covers 14 residues. The DNA of the CDR3 is TGTGCCACCAGCAGTGGTGAAGGGGAGGTATCCCAGCATTTT. As protein: CATSSGEGEVSQHF.

The chain uses TRBV7-2 and TRBJ2-1, with TRBD2 matching 11 bases. The length of the CDR3 is 15 residues. Trimming took 5 bases from V and 5 from J; bases not matched to a gene: 5. Germline CDR1 reads SGHTA; CDR2 reads FQGNSA. The CDR3 here is CASSLRGLADNEQFF. As DNA, the CDR3 is TGTGCCAGCAGCCTCCGGGGACTAGCGGACAATGAGCAGTTCTTC. The full variable domain, completed using reference TRBV7-2 and TRBJ2-1, is GAGVSQSPSNKVTEKGKDVELRCDPISGHTALYWYRQSLGQGLEFLIYFQGNSAPDKSGLPSDRFSAERTGGSVSTLTIQRTQQEDSAVYLCASSLRGLADNEQFFGPGTRLTVL.

V and J are TRBV25-1 and TRBJ2-3; possible D gene TRBD1, 5 bases. Deletions cut 1 base from V and 4 bases from J, with 18 bases between. Germline V gives CDR1 MGHDK, CDR2 SYGVNS. The CDR3 runs 17 residues. The CDR3 coding sequence is TGTGCCAGCAGTGAATTTGTTCCGGCAAGGGGCGCAGATACGCAGTATTTT. It specifies CASSEFVPARGADTQYF.

This rearrangement joins TRBV14 to TRBJ1-1; D not resolved. Germline V gene lookup returns CDR1 SGHDN and CDR2 FVKESK. V was pared by 1 base and J by 3 bases, with 9 bases between. This CDR3 is 14 amino acids long. The chain's CDR3 is CASSQGFFYTEAFF. CDR3 coding DNA: TGTGCCAGCAGCCAAGGGTTCTTCTACACTGAAGCTTTCTTT.

The chain couples TRBV7-9 to TRBJ2-2; D uncertain. The CDR3 spans 14 residues. Trimming pared 3 bases from V and 6 bases from J, leaving 11 bases between. Germline loops: CDR1 SEHNR, CDR2 FQNEAQ (reference sequence). The CDR3 loop reads CASSFSVSPGELFF. The CDR3 DNA reads TGTGCCAGCAGCTTTTCCGTATCCCCCGGGGAGCTGTTTTTT.

The chain uses TRBV2 and TRBJ2-1; 7 bases match TRBD1. The junction had 7 bases not matched to a gene; V was cut back by 8 bases and J by 3 bases. CDR1 SNHLY and CDR2 FYNNEI come from the germline V gene. The CDR3 spans 14 residues. CDR3 bases: TGTGCCAGCGGGATATGGACAGGCTACAATGAGCAGTTCTTC. Translating gives CASGIWTGYNEQFF.

The chain joins TRBV7-2 to TRBJ1-6; no definite D call. Trimming removed 1 base at V and 0 bases at J, with 4 bases between. CDR3 length: 15 amino acids. The germline gives CDR1 SGHTA, CDR2 FQGNSA. Here the CDR3 reads CASSLVSSYNSPLHF. The CDR3, as DNA: TGTGCCAGCAGCTTAGTGAGCTCCTATAATTCACCCCTCCACTTT. Based on the CDR3 plus reference TRBV7-2 and TRBJ1-6, the full variable domain is GAGVSQSPSNKVTEKGKDVELRCDPISGHTALYWYRQSLGQGLEFLIYFQGNSAPDKSGLPSDRFSAERTGGSVSTLTIQRTQQEDSAVYLCASSLVSSYNSPLHFGNGTRLTVT.

The gene calls are TRBV20-1 and TRBJ1-2; D possibly corresponds to TRBD1 (6 bases). V lost 5 bases and J 4 bases, leaving 14 bases between the germline ends. Germline V CDR1 and CDR2: DFQATT, SNEGSKA (reference sequence). The CDR3 has 13 amino acids. The CDR3 sequence: CSAPGESSYGYTF. CDR3 nucleotides: TGCAGTGCTCCAGGGGAGAGTAGCTATGGCTACACCTTC.

In DNA, the CDR3 is TGTGCCAGCAGCCATGAGGGGGCTGAAGGCTACACCTTC. Its protein product is CASSHEGAEGYTF. The J gene is TRBJ1-2, the V gene TRBV5-6; 7 nucleotides align to TRBD1. This CDR3 is 13 amino acids long. The V segment lost 4 bases and the J segment 8 bases; nucleotides outside the gene matches: 8. Germline V lookup: CDR1 SGHDT, CDR2 YYEEEE.

The chain's CDR3 is CASSLPLGGGREQYF. In DNA, the CDR3 is TGTGCCAGCAGCTTACCACTCGGGGGGGGGCGCGAGCAGTACTTC. The chain is built from TRBV13 and TRBJ2-7, with 8 bases fitting TRBD2. Trimming removed 2 bases from V and 6 bases from J; junction bases left unmatched: 9. CDR1 is PRHDT, CDR2 FYEKMQ, per germline (reference sequence). The CDR3 spans 15 residues. The whole variable domain, filled in from reference TRBV13 and TRBJ2-7, reads AAGVIQSPRHLIKEKRETATLKCYPIPRHDTVYWYQQGPGQDPQFLISFYEKMQSDKGSIPDRFSAQQFSDYHSELNMSSLELGDSALYFCASSLPLGGGREQYFGPGTRLTVT.

The sample holds one count of this clonotype. The chain joins TRBV7-3 to TRBJ2-7, with 11 positions matching TRBD2. The CDR3 has 15 residues. With 5 bases clipped from V and 5 bases from J, the junction kept 8 bases outside the gene matches. Germline loops: CDR1 SGHTA, CDR2 FQGTGA. CDR3 DNA: TGTGCCAGCAGCCCTCTAGCGGGGGGTAATCACGAGCAGTACTTC. It encodes CASSPLAGGNHEQYF.

This rearrangement joins TRBV4-2 to TRBJ1-1, with D unresolved. The CDR3 is 12 amino acids. Germline V CDR1 and CDR2: LGHNA, YNFKEQ. Trimming left V 0 bases short and J 4 bases short, with 3 bases between. This chain's CDR3 is CASSQESTEAFF. CDR3 sequence (DNA): TGTGCCAGCAGCCAAGAAAGCACTGAAGCTTTCTTT.

The rearrangement uses TRBV19 and TRBJ2-7; 8 bases fit TRBD2. Germline CDR1 is LNHDA and CDR2 is SQIVND (reference sequence). V trimming: 5 bases; J trimming: 3 bases; junction bases outside the gene matches: 12. The length of the CDR3 is 16 residues. Here the CDR3 reads CASSPGGGPTFYEQYF. CDR3 nucleotide sequence: TGTGCCAGTAGTCCGGGGGGGGGCCCCACCTTCTACGAGCAGTACTTC. Filled out from reference TRBV19 and TRBJ2-7, the complete variable domain reads DGGITQSPKYLFRKEGQNVTLSCEQNLNHDAMYWYRQDPGQGLRLIYYSQIVNDFQKGDIAEGYSVSREKKESFPLTVTSAQKNPTAFYLCASSPGGGPTFYEQYFGPGTRLTVT.

The chain uses TRBV7-6 and TRBJ1-1; D uncertain. This CDR3 spans 14 amino acids. Trimming removed 3 bases at V and 1 base at J, with 9 bases between. Germline-derived CDR1 and CDR2 are SGHVS and FNYEAQ. DNA of the CDR3: TGTGCCAGCAGCTTTACTCGGGAGAACACTGAAGCTTTCTTT. Translating it yields CASSFTRENTEAFF.

This clonotype was picked up a small number of times. J is TRBJ1-2 and V is TRBV9, with TRBD1 identical over 9 bases. The CDR3 sequence is 13 residues long. Germline assignment: CDR1 SGDLS and CDR2 YYNGEE. With 2 bases clipped from V and 6 bases from J, the junction kept 2 bases outside the gene matches. The CDR3 nucleotides read TGTGCCAGCAGCGTTACAGGGGGCGATGGCTACACCTTC. Amino acids: CASSVTGGDGYTF.

The chain has TRBV4-1 and TRBJ2-7; D is unresolved. Trimming left V 0 bases short and J 4 bases short, with 7 bases between. The CDR3 contains 13 residues. The germline CDR1 and CDR2 sequences are MGHRA and YSYEKL. CDR3 residues: CASSQDLFYEQYF. CDR3 coding DNA: TGCGCCAGCAGCCAAGACCTATTTTACGAGCAGTACTTC.

The chain employs TRBV19 and TRBJ1-1, with TRBD1 matching over 8 bases. With 2 bases clipped from V and 8 bases from J, the junction kept 13 bases outside the gene matches. Germline V CDR1 and CDR2: LNHDA, SQIVND (reference sequence). The CDR3 is 16 amino acids. The CDR3 loop is CASSIWDRNPLKEAFF. In nucleotides, the CDR3 is TGTGCCAGTAGTATATGGGACAGGAACCCTTTAAAGGAAGCTTTCTTT.